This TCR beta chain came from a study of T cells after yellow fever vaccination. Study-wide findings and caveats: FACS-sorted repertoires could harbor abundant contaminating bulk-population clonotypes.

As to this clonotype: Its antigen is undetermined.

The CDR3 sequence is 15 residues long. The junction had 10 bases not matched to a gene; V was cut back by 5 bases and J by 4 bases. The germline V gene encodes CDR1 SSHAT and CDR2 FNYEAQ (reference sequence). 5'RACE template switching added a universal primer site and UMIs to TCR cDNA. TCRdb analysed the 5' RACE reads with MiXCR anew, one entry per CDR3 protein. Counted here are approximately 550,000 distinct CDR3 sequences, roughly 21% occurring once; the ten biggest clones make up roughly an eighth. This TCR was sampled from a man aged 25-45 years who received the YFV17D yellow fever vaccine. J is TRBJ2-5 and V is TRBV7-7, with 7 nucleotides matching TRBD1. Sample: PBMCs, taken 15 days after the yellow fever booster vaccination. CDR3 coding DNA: TGTGCCAGCAGCCCCAGGCCCGGGACAGCAGAGACCCAGTACTTC. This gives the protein CASSPRPGTAETQYF. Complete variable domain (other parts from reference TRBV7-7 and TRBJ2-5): GAGVSQSPRYKVTKRGQDVTLRCDPISSHATLYWYQQALGQGPEFLTYFNYEAQPDKSGLPSDRFSAERPEGSISTLTIQRTEQRDSAMYRCASSPRPGTAETQYFGPGTRLLVL.